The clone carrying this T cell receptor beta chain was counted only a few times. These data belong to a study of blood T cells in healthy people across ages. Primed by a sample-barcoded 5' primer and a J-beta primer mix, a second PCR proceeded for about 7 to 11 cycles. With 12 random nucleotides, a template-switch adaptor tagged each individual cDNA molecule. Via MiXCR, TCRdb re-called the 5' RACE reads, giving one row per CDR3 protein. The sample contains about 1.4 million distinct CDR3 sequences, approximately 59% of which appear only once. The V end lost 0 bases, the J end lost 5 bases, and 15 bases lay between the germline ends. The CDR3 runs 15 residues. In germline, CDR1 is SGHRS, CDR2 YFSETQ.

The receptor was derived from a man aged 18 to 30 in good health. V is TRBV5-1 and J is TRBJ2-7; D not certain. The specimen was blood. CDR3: CASSLAGRLADEQYF. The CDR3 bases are TGCGCCAGCAGCTTGGCCGGACGCCTGGCGGACGAGCAGTACTTC.